One and the same sample provided the 23 T cell receptor beta chains below, sequenced in a study of cytomegalovirus exposure and HLA in healthy donors. Use of 60 Vbeta and 13 Jbeta primers characterized the PCR. The assay was immunoSEQ multiplex PCR, and TCRdb's table has in-frame clones only and misses some. The table lists about 130,000 clones, over 60% of them singletons. The sequencing input was PBMCs. These receptors originate from a human donor in good health.

A few counts support this clone. V is TRBV19 and J is TRBJ1-5, with D uncertain. CDR3 length equals 13 residues. Germline CDR1 reads LNHDA; CDR2 reads SQIVND (reference sequence). Trimming left V 8 bases short and J 4 bases short, with 12 bases between. CDR3: CASSDFSNQPQHF. In DNA, the CDR3 is TGTGCCAGTTCGGACTTTTCAAATCAGCCCCAGCATTTT.

This clone was counted only a few times. J is TRBJ2-4 and V is TRBV19, with D possibly being TRBD1 (6 bases). CDR1 is LNHDA, CDR2 SQIVND, per germline (reference sequence). CDR3 length equals 17 residues. Trimming removed 5 bases from V and 7 bases from J, with 24 bases in between. CDR3 DNA sequence: TGTGCCAGTAGTGGTCGACAGGAGAGAGGGTCCGGGAACATTCAGTACTTC. Its protein is CASSGRQERGSGNIQYF.

J is TRBJ2-3 and V is TRBV9, with 9 bases lining up with TRBD2. V lost 3 bases, J lost 0 bases, and 5 bases stayed unmatched. The CDR3 totals 16 residues. CDR1 SGDLS and CDR2 YYNGEE come from the germline V gene. CDR3 sequence reads: CASSALAGVSTDTQYF. DNA for the CDR3: TGTGCCAGCAGCGCCTTAGCGGGAGTTAGCACAGATACGCAGTATTTT. Full variable domain (outside the CDR3, taken from reference TRBV9 and TRBJ2-3): DSGVTQTPKHLITATGQRVTLRCSPRSGDLSVYWYQQSLDQGLQFLIQYYNGEERAKGNILERFSAQQFPDLHSELNLSSLELGDSALYFCASSALAGVSTDTQYFGPGTRLTVL.

The chain links TRBV4-2 to TRBJ2-3; a weak D match, TRBD2 (5 bases). Germline CDR1 and CDR2: LGHNA and YNFKEQ. V gave up 4 bases and J gave up 0 bases, with 14 bases separating them. The CDR3 consists of 16 residues. The CDR3 DNA is TGTGCCAGCAGCCCGGTCACGGAGGTTAGCACAGATACGCAGTATTTT. This codes for CASSPVTEVSTDTQYF.

This rearrangement joins TRBV9 to TRBJ2-2, with a weak D call TRBD1 (6 bases). Germline CDR1 reads SGDLS; CDR2 reads YYNGEE. V was shortened by 3 bases and J by 5 bases, with 11 bases between the two germline ends. The CDR3 is 14 amino acids. CDR3 coding DNA: TGTGCCAGCAGCGAAGAGGGGGAGACCGGGGAGCTGTTTTTT. Its protein is CASSEEGETGELFF.

The rearrangement joins TRBV5-1 to TRBJ1-1; 7 nucleotides match TRBD1. Germline lookup yields CDR1 SGHRS and CDR2 YFSETQ. V lost 1 base to trimming and J lost 7 bases; unmatched junction nucleotides: 4. The CDR3 length is 13 residues. CDR3 DNA: TGCGCCAGCAGCTTGTCCGGACAGGATGAAGCTTTCTTT. The encoded protein is CASSLSGQDEAFF.

The V gene is TRBV28, the J gene TRBJ1-2; TRBD1 matches at 8 bases. Per the germline V gene, CDR1 is MDHEN and CDR2 is SYDVKM. The CDR3 runs to 14 residues. With V trimmed by 8 bases and J by 2 bases, 7 bases remained unmatched. The CDR3 sequence is CASEPDRENYGYTF. The CDR3 DNA is TGTGCCAGCGAGCCGGACAGGGAGAACTATGGCTACACCTTC.

The chain joins TRBV5-1 to TRBJ1-6, with 8 bases fitting TRBD1. Germline values: CDR1 SGHRS, CDR2 YFSETQ. The CDR3 is 17 residues long. V dropped 4 bases and J dropped 0; count of bases not matched to a gene: 6. The DNA of the CDR3 is TGCGCCAGCAGCATCCGGACAGGGAGCTCCTATAATTCACCCCTCCACTTT. Amino acid sequence: CASSIRTGSSYNSPLHF.

This clone has only a few counts. As DNA, the CDR3 is TGTGCCAGTAGTATAGACGGGACAGGGGGTTACCAGCCCCAGCATTTT. It is translated as CASSIDGTGGYQPQHF. The chain carries TRBV19 and TRBJ1-5; TRBD1 agrees at 11 bases. Germline assignment: CDR1 LNHDA and CDR2 SQIVND (reference sequence). After removal of 0 bases from V and 7 bases from J, the junction contained 5 bases not matched to a gene. The CDR3 has 16 amino acids.

As regards this clone: This CDR3 is also generated by other DNA sequences in the sample. V and J are TRBV19 and TRBJ2-7; weak D call: TRBD2 (6 bases). Germline-derived CDR1 and CDR2 are LNHDA and SQIVND (reference sequence). The CDR3 sequence is 14 residues long. V shed 1 base and J shed 1 base, with 8 bases lying between them. DNA of the CDR3: TGTGCCAGTAGTATAGTTGGGGGGTCCTACGAGCAGTACTTC. Translating gives CASSIVGGSYEQYF.

This chain uses TRBV27 with TRBJ2-5, with TRBD1 as a possible D gene (6 bases). V was trimmed by 5 bases and J by 3 bases, leaving 22 bases between them. CDR1 is MNHEY and CDR2 is SMNVEV in the germline V gene (reference sequence). This CDR3 contains 17 residues. CDR3 DNA sequence: TGTGCCAGCAGTCCCGGACAGACAAACAGCGTAAAAGAGACCCAGTACTTC. It encodes CASSPGQTNSVKETQYF.

V usage is TRBV6-5 and J usage is TRBJ2-7; no definite D call. The CDR3 runs 13 residues. Between the trimmed V and J ends, which lost 5 bases and 0 bases, there was a span of 8 bases. Germline V gene sequence: CDR1 MNHEY, CDR2 SVGAGI. CDR3 region: CASSRVSSYEQYF. In nucleotides, the CDR3 is TGTGCCAGCAGTCGGGTAAGCTCCTACGAGCAGTACTTC.

This clone occurred a few times. This sequence joins TRBV5-6 and TRBJ2-1; 8 bases agree with TRBD2. Germline CDR1 SGHDT, CDR2 YYEEEE. The length of the CDR3 is 14 residues. With V trimmed by 1 base and J by 6 bases, 3 bases remained unmatched. CDR3: CASSLRTSGNEQFF. CDR3 coding DNA: TGTGCCAGCAGCTTGAGAACTAGCGGCAATGAGCAGTTCTTC.

The chain combines TRBV28 with TRBJ2-3, with no clear D. The CDR3 spans 14 residues. Germline V gene sequence: CDR1 MDHEN, CDR2 SYDVKM. Deletions cut 7 bases from V and 5 bases from J, with 16 bases between. CDR3 in amino acids: CASTGAPNLDTQYF. The CDR3 DNA reads TGTGCCAGCACTGGTGCGCCCAACCTAGATACGCAGTATTTT. The variable domain in full, with the rest retrieved from reference TRBV28 and TRBJ2-3, is DVKVTQSSRYLVKRTGEKVFLECVQDMDHENMFWYRQDPGLGLRLIYFSYDVKMKEKGDIPEGYSVSREKKERFSLILESASTNQTSMYLCASTGAPNLDTQYFGPGTRLTVL.

V and J are TRBV7-9 and TRBJ2-3; 9 nucleotides line up with TRBD2. CDR1 SEHNR and CDR2 FQNEAQ come from the germline V gene (reference sequence). Trimming took 4 bases from V and 7 from J; bases not matched to a gene: 9. There are 15 residues in the CDR3. CDR3 DNA: TGTGCCAGCAGCTCTAGCGGGGCCCCCCAAAATACGCAGTATTTT. This translates into CASSSSGAPQNTQYF.

This clone was counted a few times. V is TRBV10-3 and J is TRBJ2-2; 9 bases align to TRBD1. Germline CDR1 is ENHRY and CDR2 is SYGVKD. CDR3 length: 17 residues. Germline trimming cut 10 bases from V and 0 bases from J; bases unmatched to any gene: 12. The CDR3 coding sequence is TGTGCCACCAGACAGATGGGGACAGGGACGAACACCGGGGAGCTGTTTTTT. Encoded protein: CATRQMGTGTNTGELFF.

The rearrangement joins TRBV19 to TRBJ2-7; TRBD1 is a possible D gene (5 bases). The CDR3 runs to 14 residues. Germline-derived CDR1 and CDR2 are LNHDA and SQIVND (reference sequence). V was cut by 7 bases and J by 0 bases, with 13 bases left in between. In DNA, the CDR3 is TGTGCCAGTACCCCGACAGTCCCCTCCTACGAGCAGTACTTC. Translating it yields CASTPTVPSYEQYF. The full variable domain, completed using reference TRBV19 and TRBJ2-7, is DGGITQSPKYLFRKEGQNVTLSCEQNLNHDAMYWYRQDPGQGLRLIYYSQIVNDFQKGDIAEGYSVSREKKESFPLTVTSAQKNPTAFYLCASTPTVPSYEQYFGPGTRLTVT.

This clone was detected only a few times. The chain uses TRBV13 and TRBJ2-3, with a tentative D call TRBD1 (6 bases). The CDR3 has 15 residues. V was clipped by 4 bases and J by 6 bases, with 17 bases between them. The germline V gene has CDR1 PRHDT and CDR2 FYEKMQ (reference sequence). CDR3 protein: CASSSWDIAGDTQYF. DNA of the CDR3: TGTGCCAGCAGCTCCTGGGACATAGCTGGGGATACGCAGTATTTT.

The V and J genes are TRBV11-2 and TRBJ2-3, with 8 positions matching TRBD1. This CDR3 comprises 18 residues. The V and J ends lost 5 bases and 1 base, in that order; junction bases with no gene match: 14. Germline V gene lookup returns CDR1 SGHAT and CDR2 FQNNGV. The CDR3 reads CASSRAGTGFAGTDTQYF. The CDR3 DNA reads TGTGCCAGCAGCCGAGCCGGGACAGGCTTTGCGGGCACAGATACGCAGTATTTT.

V and J are TRBV11-2 and TRBJ1-2; 7 bases match TRBD1. Trimming at V came to 4 bases and at J to 8 bases, leaving 10 bases not matched to a gene. Germline-derived CDR1 and CDR2 are SGHAT and FQNNGV. The CDR3 covers 14 residues. The CDR3 sequence is CASSYNYRGGGYTF. CDR3 in DNA: TGTGCCAGCAGCTACAATTACAGGGGAGGCGGCTACACCTTC.

The chain employs TRBV2 and TRBJ2-3; 9 bases map to TRBD1. CDR3 length: 16 amino acids. Germline V gives CDR1 SNHLY, CDR2 FYNNEI. The trim removed 4 bases at V and 5 bases at J, leaving 10 bases unmatched. CDR3 bases: TGTGCCAGCAGTGCCCTACAGGGGGCGAGGGGAGATACGCAGTATTTT. Protein: CASSALQGARGDTQYF. The variable domain in full, completed from reference TRBV2 and TRBJ2-3, reads EPEVTQTPSHQVTQMGQEVILRCVPISNHLYFYWYRQILGQKVEFLVSFYNNEISEKSEIFDDQFSVERPDGSNFTLKIRSTKLEDSAMYFCASSALQGARGDTQYFGPGTRLTVL.

This clone was seen a few times. The chain employs TRBV11-2 and TRBJ2-1; D unclear. Germline V CDR1 and CDR2: SGHAT, FQNNGV. This CDR3 is 11 amino acids long. Trimming removed 3 bases at V and 8 bases at J, with 5 bases between. The CDR3 here is CASSFHYEQFF. In DNA, the CDR3 is TGTGCCAGCAGCTTCCATTATGAGCAGTTCTTC.

V usage is TRBV19 and J usage is TRBJ2-3; no clear D. The CDR3 consists of 13 residues. V shed 3 bases and J shed 4 bases, with 8 bases lying between them. Germline V gene lookup returns CDR1 LNHDA and CDR2 SQIVND (reference sequence). The CDR3 DNA is TGTGCCAGTAGTATCGGTAGCCCAGATACGCAGTATTTT. Translated, it gives CASSIGSPDTQYF.